These 16 T cell receptor beta chains came from one sample sequenced in a study of shared clonotypes between healthy human individuals (TCRdb year 2020). Library preparation employed the immunoSEQ multiplex PCR assay. TCRdb mirrors the immuneACCESS table, restricted to in-frame sequences. Some clones are absent from its copies; in checked studies, under half trace to an unresolved V gene, and the reason for the others is unknown. Here the sample has 330,000 or so clones; roughly 70% occur a single time. The ten biggest clones cover about 9.4% of the sample. Sequenced input: memory CD4+ T cells sorted from blood. Interpreted using the paper, the cell subset or site label stands for: CD45RA-negative fraction. These receptors were taken from a man aged 30 to 45 in good health.

This clone was counted only a few times. The chain carries TRBV19 and TRBJ1-2; 7 bases agree with TRBD1. V was clipped by 10 bases and J by 2 bases; unmatched bases: 7. This CDR3 comprises 13 residues. Germline V gives CDR1 LNHDA, CDR2 SQIVND (reference sequence). This CDR3 is CATKQGRNYGYTF. The CDR3 DNA sequence: TGTGCCACGAAACAGGGGCGGAACTATGGCTACACCTTC.

The chain has TRBV10-3 and TRBJ2-3; D not certain. Germline CDR1 ENHRY, CDR2 SYGVKD. Deletions cut 5 bases from V and 1 base from J, with 10 bases between. There are 14 residues in the CDR3. The CDR3 reads CAISQQTRTDTQYF. In nucleotides, the CDR3 is TGTGCCATCAGTCAGCAAACACGCACAGATACGCAGTATTTT.

This clone was detected only a few times. J is TRBJ2-7 and V is TRBV10-3; 8 nucleotides align to TRBD1. The CDR3 runs to 15 residues. Germline V gives CDR1 ENHRY, CDR2 SYGVKD. Germline trimming cut 2 bases from V and 1 base from J; bases unmatched to any gene: 4. Here the CDR3 reads CAISEITGGSYEQYF. The CDR3 DNA reads as TGTGCCATCAGTGAGATCACAGGGGGGTCCTACGAGCAGTACTTC.

The rearrangement uses TRBV7-3 and TRBJ1-2; maybe TRBD1 (6 bases). The germline V gene has CDR1 SGHTA and CDR2 FQGTGA. This CDR3 comprises 13 residues. V lost 5 bases and J 4 bases, leaving 11 bases between the germline ends. For the CDR3, the DNA is TGTGCCAGCAGCCCAACAGGGAGCTATGGCTACACCTTC. Translation: CASSPTGSYGYTF.

This clone occurred once. The V and J genes are TRBV18 and TRBJ2-7; no reliable D call. Germline loops: CDR1 KGHSH, CDR2 LQKENI. The CDR3 totals 14 residues. Trimming shortened V by 0 bases and J by 1 base, and 7 bases separated the two germline ends. CDR3 region: CASSPPVGSYEQYF. The CDR3 DNA follows: TGTGCCAGCTCACCACCCGTGGGTTCCTACGAGCAGTACTTC.

This clone was observed a few times. CDR3 DNA: TGTGCCATCAGTGAGTATACGCAAGCCTATGGCTACACCTTC. This translates into CAISEYTQAYGYTF. This chain connects TRBV10-3 to TRBJ1-2; D unresolved. Germline V gives CDR1 ENHRY, CDR2 SYGVKD. V lost 1 base, J lost 4 bases, and 10 bases lay in between. The CDR3 runs 14 residues.

The CDR3 bases are TGTGCCAGCAGCTTGTTGGCAGCTAATGAAAAACTGTTTTTT. This sequence encodes CASSLLAANEKLFF. J is TRBJ1-4 and V is TRBV5-6, with D hard to call. The length of the CDR3 is 14 residues. The V and J ends lost 1 base and 3 bases respectively, with 7 bases between them. The germline CDR1 and CDR2 sequences are SGHDT and YYEEEE.

The CDR3 DNA is TGTGCCAGCAGTCCCGACGGGACCACTGGAGGGGAGCTGTTTTTT. It yields the protein CASSPDGTTGGELFF. This chain links TRBV6-1 with TRBJ2-2, with D perhaps assigned TRBD1 or TRBD2 (5 bases each). Trimming stripped 5 bases from V and 8 bases from J, with 18 bases between. The CDR3 consists of 15 residues. The germline CDR1 and CDR2 sequences are MNHNS and SASEGT.

This chain uses TRBV7-9 with TRBJ2-5; D is uncertain. The CDR3 length is 15 residues. Trimming removed 1 base from V and 0 bases from J, with 9 bases in between. Germline V CDR1 and CDR2: SEHNR, FQNEAQ (reference sequence). This CDR3 is CASSLGEWYQETQYF. The CDR3 region has the DNA TGTGCCAGCAGCTTAGGGGAATGGTACCAAGAGACCCAGTACTTC. The entire variable domain, with the rest obtained from reference TRBV7-9 and TRBJ2-5, is as follows: DTGVSQNPRHKITKRGQNVTFRCDPISEHNRLYWYRQTLGQGPEFLTYFQNEAQLEKSRLLSDRFSAERPKGSFSTLEIQRTEQGDSAMYLCASSLGEWYQETQYFGPGTRLLVL.

This clone was recorded many times. The gene calls are TRBV4-2 and TRBJ2-5; no clear D. Between the trimmed V and J ends, which lost 0 bases and 6 bases, there was a span of 14 bases. The CDR3 totals 15 residues. Per the germline V gene, CDR1 is LGHNA and CDR2 is YNFKEQ. The CDR3 loop is CASSQERLVAKTQYF. The CDR3 coding sequence is TGTGCCAGCAGCCAAGAACGGCTAGTGGCAAAGACCCAGTACTTC.

The J gene is TRBJ2-1, the V gene TRBV7-2; D may be TRBD1 (6 bases). Germline V lookup: CDR1 SGHTA, CDR2 FQGNSA. The CDR3 totals 13 residues. Trimming took 5 bases from V and 9 from J, leaving 14 bases between them. The DNA of the CDR3 is TGTGCCAGCAGCACAACAGGGCGCGGTGAGCAGTTCTTC. Protein: CASSTTGRGEQFF.

The CDR3 sequence is CASSFLAGNSYNEQFF. The CDR3 nucleotides are TGCGCCAGCAGCTTCCTAGCGGGAAACTCCTACAATGAGCAGTTCTTC. V is TRBV5-1 and J is TRBJ2-1; 9 bases agree with TRBD2. V trimming: 2 bases; J trimming: 0 bases; junction bases outside the gene matches: 3. Germline CDR1 and CDR2: SGHRS and YFSETQ. This CDR3 is built from 16 residues.

The rearrangement joins TRBV29-1 to TRBJ1-5, with D maybe TRBD1 (5 bases). With 4 bases removed from V and 0 bases from J, the gap between germline ends came to 13 bases. This CDR3 region has 15 residues. Per germline, CDR1 SQVTM and CDR2 ANQGSEA. The CDR3 here is CSVGMGQGSNQPQHF. The CDR3 DNA reads TGCAGCGTTGGGATGGGGCAGGGTAGCAATCAGCCCCAGCATTTT.

The CDR3 reads CASSWTSGRLNSYEQYF. CDR3 bases: TGTGCCAGCAGTTGGACTAGCGGGAGGCTCAACTCCTACGAGCAGTACTTC. This sequence joins TRBV28 and TRBJ2-7; TRBD2 agrees at 14 bases. Germline V gene lookup returns CDR1 MDHEN and CDR2 SYDVKM. The junction had 5 bases not matched to a gene; V was cut back by 4 bases and J by 0 bases. CDR3 length: 17 amino acids.

This rearrangement joins TRBV5-4 to TRBJ2-5; D gene uncertain. V was shortened by 2 bases and J by 1 base, with 9 bases between the two germline ends. Germline V lookup: CDR1 SGHNT, CDR2 YYREEE (reference sequence). The CDR3 loop spans 14 amino acids. This CDR3 reads CASSLKGVQETQYF. The CDR3 region has the DNA TGTGCCAGCAGCTTAAAGGGTGTCCAAGAGACCCAGTACTTC.

The chain links TRBV7-6 to TRBJ2-5, with 11 bases that match TRBD2. The V segment lost 5 bases and the J segment 0 bases; nucleotides outside the gene matches: 8. Looked up from germline, CDR1 is SGHVS and CDR2 is FNYEAQ. The CDR3 is 17 residues long. In DNA, the CDR3 is TGTGCCAGCAGCGCCCGAGTAGCGGGAGGGAACCAAGAGACCCAGTACTTC. Its protein is CASSARVAGGNQETQYF.